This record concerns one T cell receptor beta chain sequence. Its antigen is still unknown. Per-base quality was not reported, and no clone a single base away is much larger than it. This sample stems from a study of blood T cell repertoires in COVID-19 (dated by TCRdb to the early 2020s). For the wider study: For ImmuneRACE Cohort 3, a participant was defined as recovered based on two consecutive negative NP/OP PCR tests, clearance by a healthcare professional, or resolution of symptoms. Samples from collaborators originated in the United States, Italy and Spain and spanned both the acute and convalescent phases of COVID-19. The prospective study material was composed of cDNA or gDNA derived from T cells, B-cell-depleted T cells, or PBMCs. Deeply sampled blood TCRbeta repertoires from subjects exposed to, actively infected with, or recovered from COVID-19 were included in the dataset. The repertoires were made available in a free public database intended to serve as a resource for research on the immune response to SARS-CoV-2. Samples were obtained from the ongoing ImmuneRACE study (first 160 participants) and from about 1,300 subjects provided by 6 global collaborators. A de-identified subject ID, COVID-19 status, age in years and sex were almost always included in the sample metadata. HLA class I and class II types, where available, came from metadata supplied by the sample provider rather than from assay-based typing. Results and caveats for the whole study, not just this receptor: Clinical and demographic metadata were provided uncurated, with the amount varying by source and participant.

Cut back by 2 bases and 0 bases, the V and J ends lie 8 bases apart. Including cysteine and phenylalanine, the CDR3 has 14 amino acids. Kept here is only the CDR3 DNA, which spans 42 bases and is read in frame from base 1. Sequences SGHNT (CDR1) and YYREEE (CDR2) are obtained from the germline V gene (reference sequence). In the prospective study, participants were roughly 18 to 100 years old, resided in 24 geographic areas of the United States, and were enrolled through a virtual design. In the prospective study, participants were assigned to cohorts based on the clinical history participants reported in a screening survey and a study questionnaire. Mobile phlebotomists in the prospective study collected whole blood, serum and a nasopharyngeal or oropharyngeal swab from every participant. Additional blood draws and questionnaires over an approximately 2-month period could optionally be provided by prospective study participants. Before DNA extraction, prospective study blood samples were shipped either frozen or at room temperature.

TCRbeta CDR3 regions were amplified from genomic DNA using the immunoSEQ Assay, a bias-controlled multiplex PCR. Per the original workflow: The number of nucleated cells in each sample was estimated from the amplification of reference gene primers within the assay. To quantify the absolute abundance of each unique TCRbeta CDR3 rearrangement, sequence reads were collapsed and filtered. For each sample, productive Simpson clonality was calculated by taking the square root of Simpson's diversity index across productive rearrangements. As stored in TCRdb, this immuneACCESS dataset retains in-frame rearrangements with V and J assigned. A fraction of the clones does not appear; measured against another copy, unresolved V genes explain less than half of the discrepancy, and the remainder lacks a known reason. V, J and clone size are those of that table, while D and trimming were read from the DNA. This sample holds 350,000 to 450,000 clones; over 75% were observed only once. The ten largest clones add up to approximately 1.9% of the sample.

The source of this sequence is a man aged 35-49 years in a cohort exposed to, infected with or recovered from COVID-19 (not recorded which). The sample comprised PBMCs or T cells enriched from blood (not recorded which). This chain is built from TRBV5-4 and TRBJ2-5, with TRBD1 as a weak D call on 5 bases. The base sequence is TGTGCCAGCAGCTTTAAGGGGCACCAAGAGACCCAGTACTTC. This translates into CASSFKGHQETQYF.